Below are 15 T cell receptor beta chains sequenced from a single sample in a study of CD8 T cells in Susac syndrome. Roughly 0.5 to 1 ug RNA was reverse transcribed with random hexamers. TCRdb fed the immunoSEQ multiplex PCR reads into MiXCR, producing one record per CDR3 protein. Here the sample spans about 300,000 distinct CDR3 sequences, about nine tenths being singletons. Source material: CD8+ T cells from PBMCs. Receptor source: a human donor with multiple sclerosis.

The chain links TRBV12-3 or TRBV12-4 to TRBJ1-5, with a weak D call TRBD1 (5 bases). V gave up 1 base and J gave up 9 bases, with 13 bases separating them. This CDR3 comprises 14 residues. The CDR3 spells CASSLEPGALPQHF. The CDR3 DNA reads as TGTGCCAGCAGTTTAGAGCCCGGGGCGCTGCCCCAGCATTTT.

This chain uses TRBV23-1 with TRBJ1-1; the D is unclear. TRBV23-1 is designated an ORF whose function remains uncertain. The CDR3 is made up of 12 amino acids. With 5 bases removed from V and 6 bases from J, the gap between germline ends came to 10 bases. As DNA, the CDR3 is TGCGCCAGCAGTGCCACGGACTCTGAAGCTTTCTTT. This gives the protein CASSATDSEAFF.

The chain couples TRBV7-2 to TRBJ2-1; D possibly uses TRBD1 or TRBD2 (5 bases each). The CDR3 runs 12 residues. Germline loops: CDR1 SGHTA, CDR2 FQGNSA. Trimming stripped 5 bases from V and 7 bases from J, with 9 bases between. The CDR3 protein is CASSRGWNEQFF. CDR3 in DNA: TGTGCCAGCAGCCGGGGCTGGAATGAGCAGTTCTTC.

J is TRBJ2-7 and V is TRBV18, with TRBD1 identical over 8 bases. Germline V gene lookup returns CDR1 KGHSH and CDR2 LQKENI. Trimming removed 3 bases from V and 0 bases from J; junction bases left unmatched: 4. This CDR3 spans 15 amino acids. CDR3 DNA: TGTGCCAGCTCACCGTGGGACAGGAGCTCCTACGAGCAGTACTTC. This encodes CASSPWDRSSYEQYF.

This rearrangement joins TRBV6-1 to TRBJ2-4; no reliable D call. CDR1 and CDR2 from the germline V gene are MNHNS and SASEGT. The CDR3 totals 14 residues. V was cut by 7 bases and J by 5 bases, with 15 bases left in between. In DNA, the CDR3 is TGTGCCAGCACCTTCCTTGCGGAACAAAACATTCAGTACTTC. Protein sequence: CASTFLAEQNIQYF.

The rearrangement joins TRBV27 to TRBJ1-5, with 7 bases identical to TRBD1. CDR1 is MNHEY, CDR2 SMNVEV, per germline (reference sequence). CDR3 length equals 14 residues. With 6 bases clipped from V and 6 bases from J, the junction kept 8 bases outside the gene matches. CDR3 sequence (DNA): TGTGCCAGCAGAAACAGGGGAGGGGGTCAGCCCCAGCATTTT. Its translation is CASRNRGGGQPQHF.

This chain joins TRBV20-1 and TRBJ2-2; 13 bases agree with TRBD2. The V and J ends lost 3 bases and 3 bases, in that order; junction bases with no gene match: 10. Germline CDR1 reads DFQATT; CDR2 reads SNEGSKA (reference sequence). The CDR3 spans 18 residues. CDR3 sequence: CSARNLTSGGLHTGELFF. The CDR3 region has the DNA TGCAGTGCTAGGAATTTGACTAGCGGGGGGCTCCACACCGGGGAGCTGTTTTTT.

The rearrangement links TRBV6-2 or TRBV6-3 to TRBJ1-5; D remains unclear. Trimming shortened V by 7 bases and J by 5 bases, and 12 bases separated the two germline ends. Germline V gene sequence: CDR1 MNHEY, CDR2 SVGEGT. The CDR3 has 13 residues. The CDR3 region is CASTSPQYQPQHF. CDR3 nucleotides: TGTGCCAGCACCTCGCCCCAATATCAGCCCCAGCATTTT.

In DNA, the CDR3 is TGTGCCAGCAGTTTAATCGGCGGGATGGGGGGAGAGACCCAGTACTTC. This gives the protein CASSLIGGMGGETQYF. The J gene is TRBJ2-5, the V gene TRBV27; a weak D match, TRBD2 (6 bases). The CDR3 runs 16 residues. CDR1 is MNHEY, CDR2 SMNVEV, per germline (reference sequence). Trimming took off 2 bases at V and 4 bases at J, with 17 bases between the two ends.

In its sample, this clonotype was seen once. The CDR3 nucleotides are TGCGCCAGCAGCCCCGGACGGGACAGCTATGGCTACACCTTC. Translated: CASSPGRDSYGYTF. This sequence joins TRBV5-1 and TRBJ1-2; TRBD1 agrees at 7 bases. CDR3 length equals 14 residues. Trimming at V came to 4 bases and at J to 4 bases, leaving 7 bases not matched to a gene. In germline, CDR1 is SGHRS, CDR2 YFSETQ.

The rearrangement joins TRBV2 to TRBJ1-2, with a tentative D call TRBD1 (5 bases). Germline V CDR1 and CDR2: SNHLY, FYNNEI. Trimming stripped 6 bases from V and 0 bases from J, with 14 bases between. The CDR3 sequence is 15 residues long. The CDR3 sequence is CASREGRGANYGYTF. In DNA, the CDR3 is TGTGCCAGCAGGGAGGGACGGGGAGCTAACTATGGCTACACCTTC.

The rearrangement joins TRBV20-1 to TRBJ2-5; TRBD2 matches at 8 bases. Germline V gene data show CDR1 as DFQATT and CDR2 as SNEGSKA (reference sequence). V dropped 6 bases and J dropped 1; count of bases not matched to a gene: 10. CDR3 size: 15 residues. The DNA for the CDR3 is TGCAGTGCCCGCCTCGCGCGGGAGGTCCAAGAGACCCAGTACTTC. It specifies CSARLAREVQETQYF.

This clonotype was detected once. The chain employs TRBV20-1 and TRBJ1-4, with D unresolved. Germline V gene lookup returns CDR1 DFQATT and CDR2 SNEGSKA (reference sequence). Trimming took 1 base from V and 0 from J, leaving 6 bases between them. This CDR3 is 14 amino acids long. In DNA, the CDR3 is TGCAGTGCTAGAGTCCTTACAACTAATGAAAAACTGTTTTTT. As protein: CSARVLTTNEKLFF.

The V call is TRBV30, the J call TRBJ2-1, with TRBD2 matching over 7 bases. The CDR3 is 12 residues long. V shed 3 bases, J shed 8 bases, and the junction held 4 bases outside the gene matches. The germline V gene has CDR1 GTSNPN and CDR2 SVGIG (reference sequence). CDR3 sequence: CAWRTSTHEQFF. The CDR3 coding sequence is TGTGCCTGGAGGACTAGCACCCATGAGCAGTTCTTC.

The V call is TRBV5-4, the J call TRBJ2-5, with 14 bases identical to TRBD2. The germline V gene encodes CDR1 SGHNT and CDR2 YYREEE (reference sequence). With 4 bases clipped from V and 4 bases from J, the junction kept 9 bases outside the gene matches. This CDR3 region has 17 residues. CDR3 sequence: CASSHRLAGGPGETQYF. The CDR3 region has the DNA TGTGCCAGCAGCCACAGACTAGCGGGGGGGCCCGGAGAGACCCAGTACTTC.